Listed here are 18 T cell receptor beta chains from one sample, sequenced in a study of human T cells and chemical hapten exposure (dated by TCRdb to about 2021). To prepare the library, RACE was applied. The listed sequencing device is NextSeq 500. TCRdb reanalyzed the raw reads on its own, using fastp at Q25 for trimming and MiXCR for clone calling, and kept in-frame beta chains. Every distinct CDR3 protein forms one entry, paired with its most common genes and DNA. The sample profile shows roughly 100,000 distinct CDR3 sequences; approximately 8.6% of them were found once. In total, the top ten clones hold about 2% of the sample. The sample's time point label, decoded: patch test 2, 6 weeks after DPC sensitization. This specimen's treatment or condition label, interpreted: therapeutic diphenylcyclopropenone sensitization with weekly scalp DPC. The sequencing here drew on whole blood, taken in connection with sensitization to the hapten diphenylcyclopropenone (DPC). The receptors originated from a woman aged 40 to 55 with alopecia areata. Some clones in this sample may be carry-over from other donors' samples.

Written as DNA, the CDR3 is TGTGCCAGCAGCAACCCGAGGGACGGGAGTAGGTACGAGCAGTACTTC. The encoded protein is CASSNPRDGSRYEQYF. The chain is built from TRBV21-1 and TRBJ2-7; the listed D gene, TRBD2, was not tested against the DNA. TRBV21-1 is listed as a pseudogene. The CDR3 is made up of 16 amino acids.

V is TRBV2 and J is TRBJ2-7; TRBD2 matches 12 bases. Losses at the gene ends were 7 bases for V and 3 bases for J; bases not matched to a gene: 7. This CDR3 comprises 15 residues. Germline V gives CDR1 SNHLY, CDR2 FYNNEI. In nucleotides, the CDR3 is TGTGCCAGCATGCCCGGACTAGCGGGGCTCTACGAGCAGTACTTC. Translation gives CASMPGLAGLYEQYF.

This chain uses TRBV11-2 with TRBJ2-1; TRBD2 matches 15 bases. Germline values: CDR1 SGHAT, CDR2 FQNNGV. The CDR3 sequence is 16 residues long. V gave up 4 bases and J gave up 6 bases; unmatched junction bases: 4. The CDR3 DNA reads as TGTGCCAGCAGCTCGGGACTAGCGGGAGGAGTCAATGAGCAGTTCTTC. Translation gives CASSSGLAGGVNEQFF.

This clonotype occurred many times. The chain employs TRBV7-3 and TRBJ2-2, with D possibly being TRBD1 or TRBD2 (5 bases each). Germline V gives CDR1 SGHTA, CDR2 FQGTGA. Trimming took 3 bases from V and 1 from J, leaving 12 bases between them. The CDR3 is 16 amino acids. The CDR3 loop reads CASSFLGTRNTGELFF. The CDR3 DNA follows: TGTGCCAGCAGCTTTCTCGGGACCCGGAACACCGGGGAGCTGTTTTTT.

This clonotype was counted many times. The J gene is TRBJ2-5, the V gene TRBV29-1; D remains ambiguous. Germline V CDR1 and CDR2: SQVTM, ANQGSEA. The V gene lost 4 bases and the J gene lost 2 bases, with 11 bases spanning the gap. This CDR3 has 13 residues. The CDR3 is CSVAGGDQETQYF. As DNA, the CDR3 is TGCAGCGTTGCCGGTGGCGATCAAGAGACCCAGTACTTC.

In this sample, this clonotype turned up many times. The chain employs TRBV9 and TRBJ2-2; a weak D match, TRBD2 (6 bases). With 0 bases removed from V and 3 bases from J, the gap between germline ends came to 9 bases. CDR1 SGDLS and CDR2 YYNGEE come from the germline V gene. The CDR3 is made up of 15 amino acids. The CDR3 region has the DNA TGTGCCAGCAGCGTAGGGGGACTCGACACCGGGGAGCTGTTTTTT. Translation: CASSVGGLDTGELFF.

The chain is built from TRBV5-1 and TRBJ2-1, with a tentative D call TRBD2 (5 bases). CDR3 length: 14 amino acids. The V and J ends lost 7 bases and 6 bases respectively, with 17 bases between them. From germline, CDR1 is SGHRS and CDR2 YFSETQ. The CDR3 DNA is TGCGCCAGCTCTGAAGCTAGCTGGGGCAATGAGCAGTTCTTC. It is translated as CASSEASWGNEQFF.

The chain employs TRBV12-3 or TRBV12-4 and TRBJ2-1, with 13 bases aligning to TRBD2. CDR3 length equals 17 residues. J was trimmed by 5 bases and V by 7 bases; bases with no gene match: 11. The CDR3 is CASTPRGLAGVNNEQFF. CDR3 nucleotides: TGTGCCAGCACCCCAAGAGGACTAGCGGGAGTAAACAATGAGCAGTTCTTC.

A few counts support this clonotype. This rearrangement joins TRBV29-1 to TRBJ1-2, with TRBD1 matching 9 bases. CDR3 length: 13 residues. Trimming took 6 bases from V and 8 from J; bases not matched to a gene: 10. CDR1 SQVTM and CDR2 ANQGSEA come from the germline V gene. The CDR3 DNA reads TGCAGCGTCACAACACAGGGGGCGAGCGGCTACACCTTC. Residues: CSVTTQGASGYTF.

This clonotype appeared many times. The J gene is TRBJ2-7, the V gene TRBV29-1; D possibly uses TRBD1 or TRBD2 (7 bases each). The CDR3 contains 12 residues. V lost 6 bases to trimming and J lost 3 bases, with 12 bases between them. Germline CDR1 reads SQVTM; CDR2 reads ANQGSEA. CDR3 residues: CSVGGTDYEQYF. DNA for the CDR3: TGCAGCGTGGGGGGGACAGACTACGAGCAGTACTTC.

This clonotype was recorded a few times. The chain couples TRBV29-1 to TRBJ2-1; TRBD1 might be the D (6 bases). V lost 7 bases to trimming and J lost 7 bases, with 14 bases between them. The germline gives CDR1 SQVTM, CDR2 ANQGSEA. CDR3 length: 12 residues. The CDR3 is CSGETGGNEQFF. The CDR3 bases are TGCAGCGGGGAGACAGGAGGTAATGAGCAGTTCTTC.

This clonotype has ten or more counts. The rearrangement links TRBV7-8 to TRBJ2-3; D possibly matches TRBD1 or TRBD2 (5 bases each). Germline loops: CDR1 SGHVS, CDR2 FQNEAQ. This CDR3 has 14 amino acids. Deletions cut 3 bases from V and 4 bases from J, with 11 bases between. The CDR3 here is CASSFEGLADTQYF. CDR3 DNA: TGTGCCAGCAGCTTTGAGGGGCTGGCAGATACGCAGTATTTT.

This chain connects TRBV10-3 to TRBJ2-2; D not certain. Germline V gene lookup returns CDR1 ENHRY and CDR2 SYGVKD. The CDR3 consists of 11 residues. The ends were cut back, 2 bases at V and 5 bases at J, with 0 bases in the middle. CDR3 sequence: CAISETGELFF. CDR3 DNA: TGTGCCATCAGTGAGACCGGGGAGCTGTTTTTT.

J is TRBJ1-1 and V is TRBV29-1; a weak D match, TRBD1 (5 bases). Germline CDR1 reads SQVTM; CDR2 reads ANQGSEA. V lost 5 bases and J lost 1, with 8 bases in between. The length of the CDR3 is 12 residues. The CDR3 reads CSVWGKNTEAFF. Written as DNA, the CDR3 is TGCAGCGTTTGGGGGAAGAACACTGAAGCTTTCTTT.

This clonotype was counted a few times. This rearrangement joins TRBV4-1 to TRBJ2-7, with TRBD1 matching over 9 bases. The trim removed 1 base at V and 4 bases at J, leaving 8 bases unmatched. CDR1 and CDR2 (germline): MGHRA, YSYEKL. The CDR3 loop spans 16 amino acids. CDR3 nucleotides: TGCGCCAGCAGCCAAGCTTCTGGGACAGGGTATTACGAGCAGTACTTC. It translates to CASSQASGTGYYEQYF.

At least ten counts were recorded for this clonotype. The chain couples TRBV29-1 to TRBJ2-3; D unclear. The CDR3 covers 14 residues. Trimming pared 4 bases from V and 1 base from J, leaving 12 bases between. Looked up from germline, CDR1 is SQVTM and CDR2 is ANQGSEA. CDR3: CSVVSPVGTDTQYF. The CDR3, as DNA: TGCAGCGTTGTGTCCCCGGTGGGCACAGATACGCAGTATTTT.

This clonotype was observed a handful of times. This chain links TRBV29-1 with TRBJ2-4; no clear D gene. Trimming removed 2 bases from V and 7 bases from J, with 9 bases in between. The CDR3 length is 12 residues. CDR1 and CDR2 from the germline V gene are SQVTM and ANQGSEA. The CDR3 here is CSVETDGNIQYF. In DNA, the CDR3 is TGCAGCGTTGAAACAGATGGCAACATTCAGTACTTC.

The sample holds a few counts of this clonotype. V is TRBV28 and J is TRBJ1-6, with TRBD1 as a possible D gene (5 bases). Germline V gives CDR1 MDHEN, CDR2 SYDVKM. With 8 bases removed from V and 3 bases from J, the gap between germline ends came to 17 bases. There are 16 residues in the CDR3. CDR3 coding DNA: TGTGCCAGCGAATCCTCGGGGGGAGTCTATAATTCACCCCTCCACTTT. Protein sequence: CASESSGGVYNSPLHF.